Listed below are T cell receptor beta chains from one sample, sequenced in a study of radiation and T cells in renal cell carcinoma. Sequencing used immunoSEQ multiplex PCR; TCRdb keeps in-frame clones, though not all of them. In the table there are approximately 120,000 clones, approximately 78% of which are singletons. The material was blood, obtained from a patient whose treatment included radiotherapy and nephrectomy. Receptor source: a woman aged 55-70 years with renal cell carcinoma. Each CDR3 is given with its conserved first and last residue. The D gene is left open where the match is weak. Clone size is shown for a subset of rows, as once, few, many or a class of expanded clone.

j_call,d_call,v_call,clone_size,cdr3_aa,cdr3_nt
TRBJ2-3,-,TRBV10-3,-,CAISVSRDTQYF,TGTGCCATCAGTGTTTCAAGAGATACGCAGTATTTT
TRBJ1-1,-,TRBV5-8,-,CASSAYRAGGTEAFF,TGTGCCAGCAGCGCCTACAGGGCTGGAGGCACTGAAGCTTTCTTT
TRBJ2-7,-,TRBV5-6,once,CASSWENYEQYF,TGTGCCAGCAGCTGGGAAAATTACGAGCAGTACTTC
TRBJ1-1,-,TRBV7-9,-,CASSAGTNQIFMNTEAFF,TGTGCCAGCAGCGCGGGGACAAACCAGATCTTTATGAACACTGAAGCTTTCTTT
TRBJ1-2,TRBD1,TRBV27,-,CASSPRGGGVYGYTF,TGTGCCAGCAGTCCCCGTGGAGGGGGCGTCTATGGCTACACCTTC
TRBJ2-2,-,TRBV14,few,CASSQGVNTGELFF,TGTGCCAGCAGCCAGGGGGTGAACACCGGGGAGCTGTTTTTT
TRBJ1-2,-,TRBV5-4,once,CASSLEMSQSGYGYTF,TGTGCCAGCAGCTTGGAGATGAGCCAGAGTGGCTATGGCTACACCTTC
TRBJ2-3,-,TRBV9,-,CASSRPGTLLDTQYF,TGTGCCAGCAGCCGGCCCGGGACGCTACTAGATACGCAGTATTTT
TRBJ2-3,-,TRBV5-1,-,CASSLAGARTDTQYF,TGCGCCAGCAGCTTGGCGGGTGCCAGGACAGATACGCAGTATTTT
TRBJ1-2,-,TRBV4-3,-,CASSQDGDSYGYTF,TGCGCCAGCAGCCAAGATGGAGACAGCTATGGCTACACCTTC
TRBJ1-5,TRBD1,TRBV19,once,CASSIGGRGGQPQHF,TGTGCCAGTAGTATTGGGGGAAGAGGGGGCCAGCCCCAGCATTTT
TRBJ2-5,TRBD1,TRBV5-5,-,CASSSRDRDQETQYF,TGTGCCAGCAGCTCTCGTGACAGGGACCAAGAGACCCAGTACTTC
TRBJ2-3,TRBD2,TRBV7-7,-,CASSLEVAGSTDTQYF,TGTGCTAGCAGCTTAGAAGTAGCGGGGTCCACAGATACGCAGTATTTT
TRBJ2-2,-,TRBV15,-,CATSRAANTGELFF,TGTGCCACCAGCAGGGCCGCGAACACCGGGGAGCTGTTTTTT
TRBJ2-7,-,TRBV27,-,CASSLWGGVSSYEQYF,TGTGCCAGCAGTCTTTGGGGAGGCGTTAGCTCCTACGAGCAGTACTTC
TRBJ2-7,TRBD2,TRBV7-2,few,CASSFEPGLVAREQYF,TGTGCCAGCAGCTTTGAACCGGGACTAGTGGCGCGCGAGCAGTACTTC
TRBJ1-5,-,TRBV10-3,-,CAISERADQPQHF,TGTGCCATCAGTGAGAGGGCCGATCAGCCCCAGCATTTT
TRBJ1-3,TRBD1,TRBV2,-,CASTPGQPHQRNTIYF,TGTGCCAGCACCCCGGGACAGCCCCACCAAAGAAACACCATATATTTT
TRBJ1-1,TRBD1,TRBV28,-,CASSFQGATEAFF,TGTGCCAGCAGTTTCCAGGGGGCGACTGAAGCTTTCTTT
TRBJ1-4,TRBD1,TRBV9,-,CASSATWGQGQEKLFF,TGTGCCAGCAGCGCGACGTGGGGACAGGGGCAAGAAAAACTGTTTTTT
TRBJ1-5,-,TRBV19,-,CASETDFYSNQPLHF,TGTGCCAGCGAGACCGATTTTTATAGCAATCAGCCCCTGCATTTT
TRBJ1-2,TRBD1,TRBV2,-,CASNGQGIYGYTF,TGTGCCAGCAACGGACAGGGTATCTATGGCTACACCTTC
TRBJ2-7,-,TRBV5-5,-,CASRPSAGVSSYEQYF,TGTGCCAGCAGACCATCGGCAGGAGTATCGTCCTACGAGCAGTACTTC
TRBJ1-5,-,TRBV25-1,-,CASRETGSNQPQHF,TGTGCCAGCAGGGAAACAGGGAGCAATCAGCCCCAGCATTTT
TRBJ2-3,TRBD1,TRBV7-9,-,CASSFSPGQGADTQYF,TGTGCCAGCAGCTTTTCCCCGGGACAGGGGGCAGATACGCAGTATTTT
TRBJ2-2,TRBD2,TRBV30,-,CAWSRGLAGAGELFF,TGTGCCTGGAGTAGGGGACTAGCGGGAGCCGGGGAGCTGTTTTTT
TRBJ2-5,TRBD1,TRBV7-9,-,CASSPPRQGVVETQYF,TGTGCCAGCAGCCCCCCGAGACAGGGGGTTGTGGAGACCCAGTACTTC
TRBJ2-3,TRBD2,TRBV7-9,-,CASSLLAGVTYSTDTQYF,TGTGCCAGCAGCTTACTAGCGGGGGTCACTTATAGCACAGATACGCAGTATTTT
TRBJ2-2,-,TRBV6-1,-,CASSAGIPNTGELFF,TGTGCCAGCAGTGCAGGGATACCGAACACCGGGGAGCTGTTTTTT
TRBJ1-2,TRBD1,TRBV5-4,-,CASSPSPLTGDYGYTF,TGTGCCAGCAGCCCCAGCCCCTTGACAGGGGACTATGGCTACACCTTC
TRBJ1-5,-,TRBV6-1,-,CASSGSVGGNVGQPQHF,TGTGCCAGCAGTGGAAGTGTAGGGGGGAACGTAGGACAGCCCCAGCATTTT
TRBJ1-5,-,TRBV19,-,CASSIRFMGPQHF,TGTGCCAGTAGTATCCGATTCATGGGCCCCCAGCATTTT
TRBJ1-1,-,TRBV5-6,-,CASSRKSSGTEAFF,TGTGCCAGCAGCCGTAAATCATCCGGCACTGAAGCTTTCTTT
TRBJ2-7,-,TRBV6-9,-,CASSSTGSSYEQYF,TGTGCCAGCAGTTCTACGGGTAGCTCCTACGAGCAGTACTTC
TRBJ1-2,-,TRBV6-5,-,CASTRGSYGYTF,TGTGCCAGCACCAGGGGAAGCTATGGCTACACCTTC
TRBJ2-7,TRBD1,TRBV7-9,-,CASSLDLLSGDSPYEQYF,TGTGCCAGCAGCTTAGACCTCCTCTCCGGGGACAGTCCCTACGAGCAGTACTTC
TRBJ2-5,TRBD1,TRBV10-3,-,CAIGQGQLETQYF,TGTGCCATAGGGCAGGGACAGTTAGAGACCCAGTACTTC
TRBJ1-2,-,TRBV10-2,-,CASRPGRAGYGYTF,TGCGCCAGCCGCCCAGGCAGGGCAGGATATGGCTACACCTTC
TRBJ2-7,TRBD1,TRBV9,once,CASSAQPGQGAEQYF,TGTGCCAGCAGCGCTCAGCCGGGACAGGGCGCCGAGCAGTACTTC
TRBJ2-3,TRBD2,TRBV7-9,-,CASTPWVGGGATDTQYF,TGTGCCAGCACCCCCTGGGTTGGGGGGGGAGCCACAGATACGCAGTATTTT
TRBJ1-2,-,TRBV29-1,-,CSAVTGTFNYGYTF,TGCAGCGCTGTAACAGGGACTTTTAACTATGGCTACACCTTC